This TCR beta chain was sequenced in a study of CD4 T cells in relation to SARS-CoV-2 and coronaviruses. Clones were sequenced by immunoSEQ multiplex PCR, and TCRdb holds only the in-frame ones, with some missing. The sample has about 29,000 clones, around 80% seen once; the top ten hold approximately 14%. Before the COVID-19 pandemic, during about 2010-2019, CD4+ T cells were taken from unexposed donors. CD4+ T cells were isolated from the cells after more than 8 days of culture. As regards this clone: Its cognate antigen is unknown.

CDR1 is SGHKS, CDR2 YYEKEE, per germline (reference sequence). V was shortened by 5 bases and J by 5 bases, with 22 bases between the two germline ends. The CDR3 contains 16 residues. The chain carries TRBV5-5 and TRBJ1-1; tentative D call: TRBD1 (6 bases). Sequencing was done on a sample of CD4+ T cells from PBMCs, cultured in vitro. The clonotype comes from a human donor in good health. The CDR3 loop reads CASRSGVGGGRTEAFF. The CDR3 DNA reads as TGTGCCAGCAGGTCAGGGGTTGGGGGGGGACGGACTGAAGCTTTCTTT. Supplemented by reference TRBV5-5 and TRBJ1-1, the full variable domain reads DAGVTQSPTHLIKTRGQQVTLRCSPISGHKSVSWYQQVLGQGPQFIFQYYEKEERGRGNFPDRFSARQFPNYSSELNVNALLLGDSALYLCASRSGVGGGRTEAFFGQGTRLTVV.